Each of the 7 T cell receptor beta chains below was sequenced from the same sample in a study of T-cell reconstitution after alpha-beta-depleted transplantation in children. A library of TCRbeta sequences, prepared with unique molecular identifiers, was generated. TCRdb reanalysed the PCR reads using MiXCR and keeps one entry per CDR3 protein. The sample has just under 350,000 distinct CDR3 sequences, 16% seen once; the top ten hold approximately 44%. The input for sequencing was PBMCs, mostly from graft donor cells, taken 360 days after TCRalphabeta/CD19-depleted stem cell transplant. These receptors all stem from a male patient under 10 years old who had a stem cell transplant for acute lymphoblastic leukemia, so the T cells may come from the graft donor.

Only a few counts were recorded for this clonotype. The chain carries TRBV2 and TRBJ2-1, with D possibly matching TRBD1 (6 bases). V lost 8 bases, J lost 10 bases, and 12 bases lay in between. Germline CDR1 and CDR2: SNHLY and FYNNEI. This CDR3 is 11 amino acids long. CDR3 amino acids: CASQGRYEQFF. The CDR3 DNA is TGTGCCAGCCAGGGGCGGTACGAGCAGTTCTTC.

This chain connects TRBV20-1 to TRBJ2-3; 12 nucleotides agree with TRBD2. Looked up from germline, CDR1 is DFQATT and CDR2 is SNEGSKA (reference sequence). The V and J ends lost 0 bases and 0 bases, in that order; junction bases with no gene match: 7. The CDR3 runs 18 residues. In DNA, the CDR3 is TGCAGTGCTAGAGATGGGCGACTAGCGGGGGTTAGCACAGATACGCAGTATTTT. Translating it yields CSARDGRLAGVSTDTQYF.

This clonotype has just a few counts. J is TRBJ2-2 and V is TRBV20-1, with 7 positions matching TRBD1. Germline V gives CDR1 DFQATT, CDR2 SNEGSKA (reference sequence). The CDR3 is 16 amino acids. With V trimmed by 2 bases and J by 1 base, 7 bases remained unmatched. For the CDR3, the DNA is TGCAGTGCTAGACCGAGGGGGCGCGGGAACACCGGGGAGCTGTTTTTT. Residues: CSARPRGRGNTGELFF.

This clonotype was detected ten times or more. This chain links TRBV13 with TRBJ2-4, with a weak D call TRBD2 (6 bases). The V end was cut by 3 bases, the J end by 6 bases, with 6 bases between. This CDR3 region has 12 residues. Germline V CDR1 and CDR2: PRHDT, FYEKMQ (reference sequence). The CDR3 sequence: CASSLGGNIQYF. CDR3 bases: TGTGCCAGCAGCTTGGGGGGAAACATTCAGTACTTC. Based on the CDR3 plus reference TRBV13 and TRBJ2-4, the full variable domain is AAGVIQSPRHLIKEKRETATLKCYPIPRHDTVYWYQQGPGQDPQFLISFYEKMQSDKGSIPDRFSAQQFSDYHSELNMSSLELGDSALYFCASSLGGNIQYFGAGTRLSVL.

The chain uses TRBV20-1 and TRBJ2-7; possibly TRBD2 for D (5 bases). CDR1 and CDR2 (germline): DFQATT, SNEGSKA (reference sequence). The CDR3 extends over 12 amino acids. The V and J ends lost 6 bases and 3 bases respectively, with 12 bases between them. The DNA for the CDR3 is TGCAGTGCCACACCCCGGGGCTACGAGCAGTACTTC. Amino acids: CSATPRGYEQYF.

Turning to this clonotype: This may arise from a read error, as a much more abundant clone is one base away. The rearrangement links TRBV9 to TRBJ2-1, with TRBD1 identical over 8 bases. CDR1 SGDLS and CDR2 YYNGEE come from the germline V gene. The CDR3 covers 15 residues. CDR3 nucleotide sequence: TGTGCCATCAGCACCGGGACAGGTTATTACAATGAGCAGTTCTTC. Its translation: CAISTGTGYYNEQFF.

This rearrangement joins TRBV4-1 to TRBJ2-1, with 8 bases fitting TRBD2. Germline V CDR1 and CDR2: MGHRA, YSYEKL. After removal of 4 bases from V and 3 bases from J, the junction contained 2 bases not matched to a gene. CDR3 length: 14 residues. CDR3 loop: CASSRSGIYNEQFF. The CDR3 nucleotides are TGCGCCAGCAGCCGTAGCGGGATCTACAATGAGCAGTTCTTC.